This T cell receptor beta chain was captured by sequencing in a study of blood T cell repertoires in COVID-19. Study overall: COVID-19 samples collected from the United States, Italy and Spain covered acute and convalescent phases.

As concerns this clone: At one of its ends the junction is not consistent with the germline gene, which may arise from a read error.

Study processing details: Reference gene primer amplification yielded estimated nucleated cell counts. TCRdb's table, derived via immunoSEQ multiplex PCR, lists solely in-frame clones and lacks some. V, J and clone size derive from that table, while D and trimming were established from the DNA sequence. This table holds more than 100,000 clones, over 80% found once. The CDR3 runs 15 residues. From germline, CDR1 is SSHAT and CDR2 FNYEAQ (reference sequence). The receptor comes from a woman aged 30 to 39 who had recovered from COVID-19. V gene TRBV7-7 combines with J gene TRBJ1-4; a possible D gene is TRBD1 (5 bases). Sequenced sample: PBMCs or T cells enriched from blood (not recorded which). The CDR3 DNA follows: TGTGCTAGCAGCCTCACATCGGAGCCCGGGGGAAAACTGTTTTTT. It specifies CASSLTSEPGGKLFF. The whole variable domain, remainder taken from reference TRBV7-7 and TRBJ1-4, is GAGVSQSPRYKVTKRGQDVTLRCDPISSHATLYWYQQALGQGPEFLTYFNYEAQPDKSGLPSDRFSAERPEGSISTLTIQRTEQRDSAMYRCASSLTSEPGGKLFFGSGTQLSVL.